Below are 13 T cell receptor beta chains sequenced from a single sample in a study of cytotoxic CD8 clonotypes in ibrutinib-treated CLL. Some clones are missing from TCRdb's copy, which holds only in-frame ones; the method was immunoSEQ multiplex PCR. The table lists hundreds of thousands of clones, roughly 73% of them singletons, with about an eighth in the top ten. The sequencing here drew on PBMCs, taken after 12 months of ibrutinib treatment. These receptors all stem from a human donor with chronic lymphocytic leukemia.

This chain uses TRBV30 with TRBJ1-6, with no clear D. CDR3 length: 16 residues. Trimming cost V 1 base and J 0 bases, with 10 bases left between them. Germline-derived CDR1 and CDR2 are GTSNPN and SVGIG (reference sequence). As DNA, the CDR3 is TGTGCCTGGAGTGGTGACCTGCTCTCCTATAATTCACCCCTCCACTTT. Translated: CAWSGDLLSYNSPLHF. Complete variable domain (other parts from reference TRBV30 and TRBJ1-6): SQTIHQWPATLVQPVGSPLSLECTVEGTSNPNLYWYRQAAGRGLQLLFYSVGIGQISSEVPQNLSASRPQDRQFILSSKKLLLSDSGFYLCAWSGDLLSYNSPLHFGNGTRLTVT.

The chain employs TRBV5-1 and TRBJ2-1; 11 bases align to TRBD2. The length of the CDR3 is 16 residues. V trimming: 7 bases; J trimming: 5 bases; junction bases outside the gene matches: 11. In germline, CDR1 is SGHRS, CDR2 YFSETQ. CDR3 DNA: TGCGCCAGCTGGAGAGCCGGGACTAGCGGCCACAATGAGCAGTTCTTC. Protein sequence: CASWRAGTSGHNEQFF.

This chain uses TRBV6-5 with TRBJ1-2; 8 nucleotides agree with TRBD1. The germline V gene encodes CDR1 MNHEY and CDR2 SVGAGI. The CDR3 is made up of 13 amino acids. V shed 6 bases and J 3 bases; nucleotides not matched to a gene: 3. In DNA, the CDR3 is TGTGCCAGCAGGACAGGGGTAGACTATGGCTACACCTTC. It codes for CASRTGVDYGYTF.

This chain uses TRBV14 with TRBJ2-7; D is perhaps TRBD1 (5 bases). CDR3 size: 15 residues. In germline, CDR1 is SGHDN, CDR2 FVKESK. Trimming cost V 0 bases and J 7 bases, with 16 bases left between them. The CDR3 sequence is CASSQEGAPRWEQYF. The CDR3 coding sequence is TGTGCCAGCAGCCAAGAAGGGGCCCCGAGGTGGGAGCAGTACTTC. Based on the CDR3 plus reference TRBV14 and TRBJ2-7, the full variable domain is EAGVTQFPSHSVIEKGQTVTLRCDPISGHDNLYWYRRVMGKEIKFLLHFVKESKQDESGMPNNRFLAERTGGTYSTLKVQPAELEDSGVYFCASSQEGAPRWEQYFGPGTRLTVT.

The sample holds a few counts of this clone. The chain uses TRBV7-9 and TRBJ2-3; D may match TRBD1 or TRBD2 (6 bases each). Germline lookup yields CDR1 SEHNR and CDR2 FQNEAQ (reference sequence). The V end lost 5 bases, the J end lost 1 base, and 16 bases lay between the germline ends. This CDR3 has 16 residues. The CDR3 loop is CASSPGALGGTDTQYF. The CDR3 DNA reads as TGTGCCAGCAGCCCGGGGGCACTGGGGGGCACAGATACGCAGTATTTT.

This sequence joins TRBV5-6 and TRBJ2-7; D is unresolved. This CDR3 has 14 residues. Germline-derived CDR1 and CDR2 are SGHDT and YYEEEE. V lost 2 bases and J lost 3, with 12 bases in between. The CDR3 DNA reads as TGTGCCAGCAGCTTTAACGACCGGGTCTACGAGCAGTACTTC. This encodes CASSFNDRVYEQYF.

This CDR3 reads CASSYQVGWGRNEQFF. DNA of the CDR3: TGTGCCAGCAGTTACCAGGTTGGGTGGGGGCGCAATGAGCAGTTCTTC. This rearrangement joins TRBV6-5 to TRBJ2-1, with a possible D match to TRBD1 (6 bases). The CDR3 has 16 residues. Trimming pared 2 bases from V and 6 bases from J, leaving 17 bases between. The germline V gene has CDR1 MNHEY and CDR2 SVGAGI.

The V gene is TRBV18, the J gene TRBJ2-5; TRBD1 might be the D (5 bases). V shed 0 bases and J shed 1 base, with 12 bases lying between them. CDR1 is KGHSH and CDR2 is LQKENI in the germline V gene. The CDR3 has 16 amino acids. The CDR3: CASSPPLQGPQETQYF. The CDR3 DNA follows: TGTGCCAGCTCACCACCCTTGCAGGGCCCCCAAGAGACCCAGTACTTC.

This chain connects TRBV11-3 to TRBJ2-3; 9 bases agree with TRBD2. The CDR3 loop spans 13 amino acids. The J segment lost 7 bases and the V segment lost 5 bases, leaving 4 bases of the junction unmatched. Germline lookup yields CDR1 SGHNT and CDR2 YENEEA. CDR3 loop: CASSKTSGNTQYF. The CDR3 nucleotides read TGTGCCAGCAGCAAGACTAGCGGTAATACGCAGTATTTT.

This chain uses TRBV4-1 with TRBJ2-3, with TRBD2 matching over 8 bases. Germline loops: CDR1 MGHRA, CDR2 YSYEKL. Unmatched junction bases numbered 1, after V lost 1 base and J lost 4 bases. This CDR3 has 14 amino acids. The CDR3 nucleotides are TGCGCCAGCAGCCAAGGGACTAGCTCAGATACGCAGTATTTT. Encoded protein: CASSQGTSSDTQYF.

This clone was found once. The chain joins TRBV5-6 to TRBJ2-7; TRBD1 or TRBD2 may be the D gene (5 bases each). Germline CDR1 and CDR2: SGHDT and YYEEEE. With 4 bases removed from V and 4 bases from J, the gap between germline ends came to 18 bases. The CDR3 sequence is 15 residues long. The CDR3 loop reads CASSLRDGLVYEQYF. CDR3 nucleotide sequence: TGTGCCAGCAGCCTCCGGGACGGGCTAGTTTACGAGCAGTACTTC.

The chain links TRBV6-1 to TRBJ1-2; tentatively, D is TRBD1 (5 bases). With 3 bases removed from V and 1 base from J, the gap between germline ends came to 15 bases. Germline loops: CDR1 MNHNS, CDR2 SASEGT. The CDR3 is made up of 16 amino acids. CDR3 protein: CASSEGRITLNYGYTF. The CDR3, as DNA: TGTGCCAGCAGTGAGGGACGGATTACCCTTAACTATGGCTACACCTTC.

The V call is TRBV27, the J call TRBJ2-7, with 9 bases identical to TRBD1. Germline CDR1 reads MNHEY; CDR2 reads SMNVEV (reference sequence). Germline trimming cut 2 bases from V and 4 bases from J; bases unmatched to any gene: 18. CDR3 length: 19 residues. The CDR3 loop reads CASSLTGWDRDVRSYEQYF. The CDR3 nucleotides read TGTGCCAGCAGTTTAACTGGATGGGACAGGGATGTTAGGTCGTACGAGCAGTACTTC.